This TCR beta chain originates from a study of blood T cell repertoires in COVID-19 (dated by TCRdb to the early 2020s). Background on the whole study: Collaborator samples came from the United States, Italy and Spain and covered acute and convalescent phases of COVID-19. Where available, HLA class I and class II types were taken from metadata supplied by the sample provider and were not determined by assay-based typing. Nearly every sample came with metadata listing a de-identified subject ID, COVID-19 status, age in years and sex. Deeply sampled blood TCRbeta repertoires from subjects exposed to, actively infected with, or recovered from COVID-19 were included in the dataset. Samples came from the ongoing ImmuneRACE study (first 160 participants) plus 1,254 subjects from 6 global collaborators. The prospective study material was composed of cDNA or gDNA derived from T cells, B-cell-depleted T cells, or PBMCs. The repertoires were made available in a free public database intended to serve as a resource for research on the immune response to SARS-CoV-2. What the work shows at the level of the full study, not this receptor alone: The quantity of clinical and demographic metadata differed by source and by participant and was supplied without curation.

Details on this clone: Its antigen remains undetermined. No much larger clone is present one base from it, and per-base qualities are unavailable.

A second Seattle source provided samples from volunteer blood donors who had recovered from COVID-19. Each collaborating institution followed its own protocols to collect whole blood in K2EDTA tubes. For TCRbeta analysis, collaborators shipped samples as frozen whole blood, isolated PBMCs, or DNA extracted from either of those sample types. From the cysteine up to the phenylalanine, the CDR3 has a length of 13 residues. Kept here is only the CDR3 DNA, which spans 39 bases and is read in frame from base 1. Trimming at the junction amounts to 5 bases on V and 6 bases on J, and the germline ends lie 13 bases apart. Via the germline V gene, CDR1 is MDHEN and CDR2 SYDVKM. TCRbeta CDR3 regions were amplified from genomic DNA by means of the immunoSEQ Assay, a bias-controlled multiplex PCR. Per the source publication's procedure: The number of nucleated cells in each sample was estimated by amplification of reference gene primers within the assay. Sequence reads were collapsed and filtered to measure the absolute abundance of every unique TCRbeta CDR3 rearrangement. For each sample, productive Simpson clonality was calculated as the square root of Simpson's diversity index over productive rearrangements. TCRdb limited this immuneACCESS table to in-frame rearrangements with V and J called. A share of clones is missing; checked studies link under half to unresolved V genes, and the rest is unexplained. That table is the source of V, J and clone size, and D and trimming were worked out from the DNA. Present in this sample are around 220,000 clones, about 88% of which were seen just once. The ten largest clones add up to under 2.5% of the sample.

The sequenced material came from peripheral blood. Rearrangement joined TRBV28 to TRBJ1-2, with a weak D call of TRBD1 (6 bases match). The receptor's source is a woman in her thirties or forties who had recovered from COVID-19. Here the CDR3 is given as CASSPSGQNGYTF. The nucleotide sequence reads TGTGCCAGCAGTCCCTCGGGACAAAATGGCTACACCTTC.